The 22 T cell receptor beta chains below were found in one sample sequenced in a study of blood T cell repertoires in COVID-19. Repertoires were generated with immunoSEQ multiplex PCR, while TCRdb's copy carries only in-frame clones and drops some. Of roughly 120,000 clones in the sample, 65% to 85% were seen once. The sequencing sample was made of peripheral blood. The receptors derive from a man in his sixties or seventies with acute or convalescent COVID-19.

The chain uses TRBV30 and TRBJ1-6, with D uncertain. The V gene lost 0 bases and the J gene lost 9 bases, with 6 bases spanning the gap. This CDR3 spans 12 amino acids. Germline lookup yields CDR1 GTSNPN and CDR2 SVGIG (reference sequence). The CDR3 loop reads CAWSVVSSPLHF. CDR3 bases: TGTGCCTGGAGTGTGGTCAGTTCACCCCTCCACTTT.

This sequence joins TRBV6-1 and TRBJ1-1, with 8 bases matching TRBD1. The CDR3 sequence is 15 residues long. With 2 bases clipped from V and 11 bases from J, the junction kept 13 bases outside the gene matches. CDR1 MNHNS and CDR2 SASEGT come from the germline V gene. The CDR3 DNA follows: TGTGCCAGCAGTGAATGGACAGGGCCGTTGTTGGGGGCTTTCTTT. This codes for CASSEWTGPLLGAFF.

This clone was detected only a few times. J is TRBJ1-2 and V is TRBV5-4, with 8 bases matching TRBD1. The V gene end was trimmed by 4 bases and the J gene end by 7 bases; junction bases not matched to a gene: 6. The CDR3 totals 13 residues. Germline V gene data show CDR1 as SGHNT and CDR2 as YYREEE (reference sequence). The CDR3 DNA reads as TGTGCCAGCAGCCAGACAGGGGATTCTGGCTACACCTTC. Translation gives CASSQTGDSGYTF.

V gene TRBV10-3 combines with J gene TRBJ2-5; 11 bases match TRBD1. CDR3 length equals 13 residues. The V and J ends lost 6 bases and 7 bases, in that order; junction bases with no gene match: 4. Germline CDR1 ENHRY, CDR2 SYGVKD. The CDR3 reads CAIRMGQGGTQYF. The CDR3 region has the DNA TGTGCCATCAGGATGGGACAGGGGGGGACCCAGTACTTC.

The chain uses TRBV29-1 and TRBJ2-3; a weak D match, TRBD1 (6 bases). Germline V gene sequence: CDR1 SQVTM, CDR2 ANQGSEA. This CDR3 is 13 amino acids long. Trimming took 1 base from V and 6 from J, leaving 11 bases between them. The CDR3 DNA is TGCAGCGTTGAAGGGACAGTCCACGATACGCAGTATTTT. It codes for CSVEGTVHDTQYF.

Only a few counts were recorded for this clone. The chain recombines TRBV28 with TRBJ2-3; maybe TRBD2 (6 bases). V dropped 4 bases and J dropped 2 bases, with 13 bases sitting between them. CDR3 length equals 15 residues. CDR1 and CDR2 (germline): MDHEN, SYDVKM. CDR3 protein: CASSSGLGPTDTQYF. The CDR3 DNA reads as TGTGCCAGCAGTTCGGGACTGGGACCCACAGATACGCAGTATTTT.

This clone was found a few times. V gene TRBV7-9 combines with J gene TRBJ1-1, with D tentatively TRBD1 (6 bases). CDR3 length equals 15 residues. Germline assignment: CDR1 SEHNR and CDR2 FQNEAQ (reference sequence). V gave up 5 bases and J gave up 5 bases, with 18 bases separating them. The CDR3 nucleotides read TGTGCCAGCAGCATTATGAAGGGGAGGGGGACTGAAGCTTTCTTT. It specifies CASSIMKGRGTEAFF.

The gene calls are TRBV27 and TRBJ2-3, with 12 positions matching TRBD2. The germline CDR1 and CDR2 sequences are MNHEY and SMNVEV (reference sequence). The CDR3 is 20 amino acids. The V gene end was trimmed by 8 bases and the J gene end by 4 bases; junction bases not matched to a gene: 22. The DNA of the CDR3 is TGTGCCAGCGGCCTTCTTACCTCTAGCGGGGGGGCCTTAGGCCCAGATACGCAGTATTTT. This gives the protein CASGLLTSSGGALGPDTQYF.

The rearrangement uses TRBV9 and TRBJ1-6; unclear D gene. The CDR3 loop spans 14 amino acids. V was pared by 2 bases and J by 5 bases, with 8 bases between. Germline values: CDR1 SGDLS, CDR2 YYNGEE. CDR3 in DNA: TGTGCCAGCAGCGTTATGGGAGATAATTCACCCCTCCACTTT. Translated, it gives CASSVMGDNSPLHF.

The chain has TRBV6-5 and TRBJ1-1; D remains ambiguous. CDR3 size: 15 residues. The V gene's germline CDR1 is MNHEY and CDR2 SVGAGI. V was shortened by 6 bases and J by 0 bases, with 14 bases between the two germline ends. Here the CDR3 DNA reads TGTGCCAGCAGGGATGTAGCGACGGTGAACACTGAAGCTTTCTTT. Translated: CASRDVATVNTEAFF.

This clone was seen a single time. The chain joins TRBV20-1 to TRBJ2-5; D is ambiguous. CDR3 size: 11 residues. Looked up from germline, CDR1 is DFQATT and CDR2 is SNEGSKA (reference sequence). Trimming pared 5 bases from V and 5 bases from J, leaving 9 bases between. The CDR3 coding sequence is TGCAGTGCTCCACTGTTGGAGACCCAGTACTTC. It specifies CSAPLLETQYF.

A remark on this clone: Other DNA sequences in the sample encode the same CDR3. The chain joins TRBV7-9 to TRBJ1-1; 8 positions match TRBD1. Trimming at V came to 8 bases and at J to 2 bases, leaving 7 bases not matched to a gene. This CDR3 spans 14 amino acids. Germline assignment: CDR1 SEHNR and CDR2 FQNEAQ (reference sequence). CDR3 DNA sequence: TGTGCCAGCGGCCCCGGACAGGGTAACACTGAAGCTTTCTTT. Translated: CASGPGQGNTEAFF.

The chain employs TRBV5-1 and TRBJ1-1; TRBD1 aligns across 9 bases. With 4 bases clipped from V and 4 bases from J, the junction kept 8 bases outside the gene matches. Germline V gives CDR1 SGHRS, CDR2 YFSETQ. The CDR3 runs 15 residues. The CDR3 sequence: CASSGTGGAATEAFF. The CDR3 nucleotides read TGCGCCAGCAGCGGTACAGGGGGCGCGGCCACTGAAGCTTTCTTT. The variable domain in full, completed from reference TRBV5-1 and TRBJ1-1, reads KAGVTQTPRYLIKTRGQQVTLSCSPISGHRSVSWYQQTPGQGLQFLFEYFSETQRNKGNFPGRFSGRQFSNSRSEMNVSTLELGDSALYLCASSGTGGAATEAFFGQGTRLTVV.

This clone turned up a few times. The rearrangement uses TRBV4-1 and TRBJ1-5, with TRBD1 matching over 7 bases. CDR3 length: 15 residues. V shed 4 bases, J shed 0 bases, and the junction held 3 bases outside the gene matches. Per the germline V gene, CDR1 is MGHRA and CDR2 is YSYEKL. The CDR3 here is CASSLTGYSNQPQHF. DNA for the CDR3: TGCGCCAGCAGCCTGACAGGGTATAGCAATCAGCCCCAGCATTTT.

The genes are TRBV14 and TRBJ1-5, with unresolved D. Germline CDR1 and CDR2: SGHDN and FVKESK. The CDR3 totals 15 residues. Trimming stripped 0 bases from V and 7 bases from J, with 13 bases between. CDR3 in DNA: TGTGCCAGCAGCCAAGATCGACCCCGGGTGCAGCCCCAGCATTTT. Translation: CASSQDRPRVQPQHF.

CDR3 coding DNA: TGTGCCAGCAGGCTAGACACAGATACGCAGTATTTT. Its translation is CASRLDTDTQYF. The chain has TRBV28 and TRBJ2-3; unclear D gene. This CDR3 is 12 amino acids long. Germline CDR1 is MDHEN and CDR2 is SYDVKM. V was clipped by 6 bases and J by 2 bases, with 6 bases between them.

The chain carries TRBV9 and TRBJ1-2, with D perhaps TRBD1 (6 bases). CDR1 SGDLS and CDR2 YYNGEE come from the germline V gene. The CDR3 extends over 16 amino acids. V dropped 0 bases and J dropped 3 bases, with 15 bases sitting between them. DNA of the CDR3: TGTGCCAGCAGCGTAGCCCCCAGGGGCAACGACTATGGCTACACCTTC. It translates to CASSVAPRGNDYGYTF.

This clone turned up a few times. This chain links TRBV11-2 with TRBJ1-6; 7 nucleotides align to TRBD1. CDR1 and CDR2 from the germline V gene are SGHAT and FQNNGV. With V trimmed by 5 bases and J by 0 bases, 10 bases remained unmatched. The CDR3 has 18 residues. CDR3 sequence: CASSQQQGFSSYNSPLHF. In DNA, the CDR3 is TGTGCCAGCAGCCAACAACAGGGGTTTAGCTCCTATAATTCACCCCTCCACTTT.

This chain uses TRBV7-9 with TRBJ2-7; no firm D call. CDR1 is SEHNR, CDR2 FQNEAQ, per germline (reference sequence). The V end was cut by 5 bases, the J end by 6 bases, with 14 bases between. The CDR3 extends over 13 amino acids. The CDR3 loop is CASSLLRGGEQYF. CDR3 nucleotide sequence: TGTGCCAGCAGCCTTCTTCGAGGTGGCGAGCAGTACTTC.

The V call is TRBV6-2 or TRBV6-3, the J call TRBJ1-1; D call uncertain. Trimming stripped 2 bases from V and 4 bases from J, with 8 bases between. In germline, CDR1 is MNHEY, CDR2 SVGEGT. The CDR3 consists of 13 residues. CDR3 sequence reads: CASSYRTSTEAFF. The CDR3 DNA follows: TGTGCCAGCAGTTACAGGACTTCCACTGAAGCTTTCTTT.

This chain links TRBV27 with TRBJ2-7; 7 positions agree with TRBD1. Losses at the gene ends were 7 bases for V and 2 bases for J; bases not matched to a gene: 20. This CDR3 comprises 18 residues. In germline, CDR1 is MNHEY, CDR2 SMNVEV (reference sequence). The CDR3 here is CASIPWDRVKDEPYEQYF. The CDR3 nucleotides read TGTGCCAGCATCCCATGGGACAGAGTAAAGGACGAGCCCTACGAGCAGTACTTC.

This clone was detected only a few times. The chain recombines TRBV20-1 with TRBJ2-7; possibly TRBD2 for D (5 bases). V was trimmed by 6 bases and J by 4 bases, leaving 10 bases between them. This CDR3 is 11 amino acids long. Germline V gene sequence: CDR1 DFQATT, CDR2 SNEGSKA (reference sequence). CDR3 loop: CSARRGYEQYF. Here the CDR3 DNA reads TGCAGTGCCCGCCGGGGTTACGAGCAGTACTTC.